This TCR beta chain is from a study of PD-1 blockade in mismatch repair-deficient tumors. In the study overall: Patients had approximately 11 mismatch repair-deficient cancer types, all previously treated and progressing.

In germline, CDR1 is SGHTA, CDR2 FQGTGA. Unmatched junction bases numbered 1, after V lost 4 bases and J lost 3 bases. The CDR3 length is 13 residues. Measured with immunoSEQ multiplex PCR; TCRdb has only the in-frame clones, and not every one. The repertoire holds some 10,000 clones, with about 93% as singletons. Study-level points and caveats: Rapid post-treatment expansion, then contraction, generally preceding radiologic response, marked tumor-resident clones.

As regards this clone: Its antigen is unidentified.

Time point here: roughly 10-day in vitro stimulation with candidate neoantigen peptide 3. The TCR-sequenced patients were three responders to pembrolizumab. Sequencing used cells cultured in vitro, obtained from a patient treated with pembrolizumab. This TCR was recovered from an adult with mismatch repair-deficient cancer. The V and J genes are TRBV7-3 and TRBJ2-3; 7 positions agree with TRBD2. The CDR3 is CASSYGGTDTQYF. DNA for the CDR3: TGTGCCAGCAGCTACGGGGGGACAGATACGCAGTATTTT. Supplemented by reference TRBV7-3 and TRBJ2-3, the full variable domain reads GAGVSQTPSNKVTEKGKYVELRCDPISGHTALYWYRQSLGQGPEFLIYFQGTGAADDSGLPNDRFFAVRPEGSVSTLKIQRTERGDSAVYLCASSYGGTDTQYFGPGTRLTVL.